The present T cell receptor beta chain was sequenced within a study of T-cell memory formation after mild COVID-19. About the study: Largely donor-specific sequence clusters came from a couple of donors. General study findings and limits: Contracting clones from day 15 to 85 showed balanced CD4/CD8; later expanders favored CD4+.

To note about this clonotype: Antigen: not known.

Germline CDR1 is SQVTM and CDR2 is ANQGSEA. The junction had 4 bases not matched to a gene; V was cut back by 4 bases and J by 1 base. This CDR3 region has 14 residues. TCRdb reprocessed the 5' RACE reads via MiXCR and lists one record per CDR3 protein. The data hold approximately 350,000 distinct CDR3 sequences, with approximately 27% observed a single time. Sequencing was performed on PBMCs or a T cell subset sorted from them (not recorded which). The V call is TRBV29-1, the J call TRBJ1-1; 9 positions match TRBD1. The receptor was derived from an adult woman who had mild COVID-19 (a few samples of this study predate the infection). Cell type and time point are not known. CDR3 amino acids: CSVGTGATNTEAFF. The CDR3 DNA is TGCAGCGTTGGGACAGGGGCCACGAACACTGAAGCTTTCTTT.